The 14 T cell receptor beta chains below all came from one sample that was sequenced in a study of OX40 agonist ivuxolimab in advanced cancers. TCRdb's copy holds only in-frame clones and misses some; the assay was immunoSEQ multiplex PCR. The data hold roughly 68,000 clones, with about 88% observed a single time. The input for sequencing was CD4+ or CD8+ T cells sorted from blood, taken in a trial of the OX40 agonist ivuxolimab. The receptors stem from an adult with an advanced solid tumor such as melanoma, head and neck, liver or kidney cancer.

The CDR3 DNA is TGTGCCATCAGGGTAACAGGGAGGGACACTGAAGCTTTCTTT. This codes for CAIRVTGRDTEAFF. This chain links TRBV10-3 with TRBJ1-1; D might be TRBD1 (6 bases). Trimming left V 6 bases short and J 3 bases short, with 14 bases between. This CDR3 is 14 amino acids long. Per the germline V gene, CDR1 is ENHRY and CDR2 is SYGVKD.

This chain uses TRBV28 with TRBJ2-3, with 7 bases identical to TRBD2. Looked up from germline, CDR1 is MDHEN and CDR2 is SYDVKM. The CDR3 contains 13 residues. Trimming at V came to 6 bases and at J to 2 bases, leaving 2 bases not matched to a gene. Written as DNA, the CDR3 is TGTGCCAGCAGAGGGACTAACACAGATACGCAGTATTTT. Translating gives CASRGTNTDTQYF.

The V and J genes are TRBV6-5 and TRBJ1-1; D unclear. The CDR3 totals 15 residues. With 0 bases removed from V and 3 bases from J, the gap between germline ends came to 11 bases. The V gene's germline CDR1 is MNHEY and CDR2 SVGAGI. The CDR3: CASSYSIAVDTEAFF. CDR3 bases: TGTGCCAGCAGTTACTCGATAGCTGTCGACACTGAAGCTTTCTTT.

This chain connects TRBV27 to TRBJ1-5, with D possibly TRBD1 on 5 matching bases. Germline CDR1 MNHEY, CDR2 SMNVEV (reference sequence). This CDR3 spans 16 amino acids. Trimming cost V 10 bases and J 2 bases, with 21 bases left between them. The DNA of the CDR3 is TGTGCCACCAGGTCCGGGGGGGGGTCGGGCAATCAGCCCCAGCATTTT. Its protein is CATRSGGGSGNQPQHF.

The chain combines TRBV19 with TRBJ1-5, with 9 bases matching TRBD1. J was trimmed by 6 bases and V by 8 bases; bases with no gene match: 8. The germline gives CDR1 LNHDA, CDR2 SQIVND (reference sequence). There are 14 residues in the CDR3. This chain's CDR3 is CASAGTGKVQPQHF. The DNA of the CDR3 is TGTGCCAGTGCCGGGACAGGGAAGGTTCAGCCCCAGCATTTT.

The CDR3 is CASSLGREDGYTF. The CDR3 DNA reads TGTGCCAGCAGCTTAGGCCGGGAAGATGGCTACACCTTC. This chain links TRBV7-9 with TRBJ1-2; the D is unclear. The ends were cut back, 1 base at V and 6 bases at J, with 9 bases in the middle. From germline, CDR1 is SEHNR and CDR2 FQNEAQ (reference sequence). This CDR3 is built from 13 residues.

The gene calls are TRBV7-2 and TRBJ2-2; D uncertain. CDR1 SGHTA and CDR2 FQGNSA come from the germline V gene. The CDR3 extends over 13 amino acids. V lost 2 bases, J lost 6 bases, and 7 bases lay in between. CDR3 bases: TGTGCCAGCAGCTTAAGGTGGGCCGGGGAGCTGTTTTTT. This gives the protein CASSLRWAGELFF. The full variable domain, rest sourced from reference TRBV7-2 and TRBJ2-2, is GAGVSQSPSNKVTEKGKDVELRCDPISGHTALYWYRQSLGQGLEFLIYFQGNSAPDKSGLPSDRFSAERTGGSVSTLTIQRTQQEDSAVYLCASSLRWAGELFFGEGSRLTVL.

This clone was found once. This chain joins TRBV25-1 and TRBJ2-4; D perhaps matches TRBD1 (6 bases). V was trimmed by 3 bases and J by 10 bases, leaving 13 bases between them. The CDR3 covers 13 residues. Germline V gives CDR1 MGHDK, CDR2 SYGVNS. The CDR3 bases are TGTGCCAGCAGTGATCCCATGAGGGGGATTCAGTACTTC. Amino acids: CASSDPMRGIQYF.

This chain connects TRBV29-1 to TRBJ2-3; TRBD2 aligns across 13 bases. CDR1 and CDR2 from the germline V gene are SQVTM and ANQGSEA. There are 17 residues in the CDR3. J was trimmed by 3 bases and V by 3 bases; bases with no gene match: 9. The CDR3 is CSVDATSGRAFTDTQYF. The CDR3 DNA sequence: TGCAGCGTTGACGCAACTAGCGGGAGGGCCTTTACAGATACGCAGTATTTT.

The chain recombines TRBV7-2 with TRBJ2-7, with D unresolved. Per the germline V gene, CDR1 is SGHTA and CDR2 is FQGNSA. V lost 1 base to trimming and J lost 0 bases, with 7 bases between them. This CDR3 region has 14 residues. For the CDR3, the DNA is TGTGCCAGCAGCTTAGAGGGAAACTCCTACGAGCAGTACTTC. This encodes CASSLEGNSYEQYF.

CDR3 residues: CASSRDGSYEQYF. As DNA, the CDR3 is TGTGCCAGCAGCCGGGACGGCTCCTACGAGCAGTACTTC. The chain joins TRBV4-2 to TRBJ2-7; D tentatively fits TRBD1 or TRBD2 (5 bases each). V lost 4 bases, J lost 0 bases, and 7 bases lay in between. Germline CDR1 LGHNA, CDR2 YNFKEQ. The CDR3 loop spans 13 amino acids.

The gene calls are TRBV5-7 and TRBJ2-3; 8 positions agree with TRBD2. TRBV5-7 is sorted into the ORF group, with uncertain function. This CDR3 spans 19 amino acids. V trimming: 5 bases; J trimming: 4 bases; junction bases outside the gene matches: 21. The CDR3: CASRYVPGLVVKVPDTQYF. CDR3 coding DNA: TGTGCCAGCAGATACGTCCCGGGACTAGTAGTGAAAGTCCCAGATACGCAGTATTTT.

The chain carries TRBV4-3 and TRBJ1-2; 8 nucleotides align to TRBD1. The germline CDR1 and CDR2 sequences are LGHNA and YSLEER. Trimming removed 0 bases from V and 6 bases from J; junction bases left unmatched: 9. The CDR3 runs 16 residues. The chain's CDR3 is CASSQDWGRGQDGYTF. CDR3 bases: TGCGCCAGCAGCCAAGATTGGGGCAGGGGGCAGGATGGCTACACCTTC.

The chain couples TRBV27 to TRBJ2-1, with 10 bases lining up with TRBD2. Per the germline V gene, CDR1 is MNHEY and CDR2 is SMNVEV (reference sequence). J lost 4 bases, V lost 2 bases, and 5 bases had no gene match. This CDR3 comprises 16 residues. For the CDR3, the DNA is TGTGCCAGCAGTTTACGAGGACTAGCGGTTTACAATGAGCAGTTCTTC. Protein product: CASSLRGLAVYNEQFF.